These 20 T cell receptor beta chains came from one sample sequenced in a study of T cell responses to AZD1222 COVID-19 vaccine. Clones were sequenced by immunoSEQ multiplex PCR, and TCRdb holds only the in-frame ones, with some missing. The sample lists approximately 140,000 clones; about 92% were seen once. Material: peripheral blood, obtained on day 0 of AZD1222 vaccination. These receptor sequences come from an adult in good health.

CDR3 loop: CASSLEGRGRGVEQYF. CDR3 DNA sequence: TGTGCCAGCAGCTTAGAGGGGAGGGGGCGAGGGGTCGAGCAGTACTTC. This chain links TRBV7-2 with TRBJ2-7, with D possibly being TRBD1 or TRBD2 (7 bases each). The CDR3 length is 16 residues. Germline-derived CDR1 and CDR2 are SGHTA and FQGNSA. Trimming took 1 base from V and 6 from J, leaving 19 bases between them.

This rearrangement joins TRBV7-9 to TRBJ1-1; maybe TRBD1 (6 bases). The ends were cut back, 6 bases at V and 8 bases at J, with 13 bases in the middle. The germline CDR1 and CDR2 sequences are SEHNR and FQNEAQ (reference sequence). This CDR3 contains 12 residues. CDR3 DNA: TGTGCCAGCAGTCAGGGGACGTCAGAAGCTTTCTTT. Encoded protein: CASSQGTSEAFF.

The chain employs TRBV7-6 and TRBJ1-6; 11 bases map to TRBD1. V was clipped by 0 bases and J by 11 bases; unmatched bases: 9. In germline, CDR1 is SGHVS, CDR2 FNYEAQ. This CDR3 has 17 amino acids. CDR3 in amino acids: CASSLAPGQGAQTPLHF. CDR3 DNA: TGTGCCAGCAGCTTAGCGCCAGGACAGGGGGCGCAAACACCCCTCCACTTT.

This clone has just one count. V usage is TRBV11-1 and J usage is TRBJ2-1; D possibly corresponds to TRBD1 (5 bases). Germline CDR1 is SGHAT and CDR2 is FQDESV (reference sequence). V lost 1 base, J lost 4 bases, and 11 bases lay in between. The CDR3 runs to 15 residues. In DNA, the CDR3 is TGTGCCAGCAGCTTAGAAAGGGGCGCGTACAATGAGCAGTTCTTC. Translating gives CASSLERGAYNEQFF.

In DNA, the CDR3 is TGTGCCAGCAGTGAATTTGGGCTTGGCTACACCTTC. Amino acids: CASSEFGLGYTF. The chain combines TRBV25-1 with TRBJ1-2; D gene uncertain. The CDR3 loop spans 12 amino acids. V was clipped by 1 base and J by 7 bases, with 7 bases between them. Germline CDR1 MGHDK, CDR2 SYGVNS.

In nucleotides, the CDR3 is TGCGCCAGCAGCTTGGACCGTCTCGAGCAGTACTTC. Encoded protein: CASSLDRLEQYF. The V gene is TRBV5-1, the J gene TRBJ2-7; D is undetermined. The CDR3 loop spans 12 amino acids. Germline V lookup: CDR1 SGHRS, CDR2 YFSETQ. V lost 0 bases to trimming and J lost 6 bases, with 7 bases between them.

This clone appeared once. The genes are TRBV2 and TRBJ2-1, with D perhaps matching TRBD1 (6 bases). The germline V gene has CDR1 SNHLY and CDR2 FYNNEI. This CDR3 comprises 15 residues. With 6 bases removed from V and 2 bases from J, the gap between germline ends came to 14 bases. DNA for the CDR3: TGTGCCAGCAGGGAACAGGGCCTTCCCTACAATGAGCAGTTCTTC. Its protein product is CASREQGLPYNEQFF.

The chain employs TRBV29-1 and TRBJ2-5, with D unresolved. This CDR3 spans 12 amino acids. In germline, CDR1 is SQVTM, CDR2 ANQGSEA. Trimming stripped 4 bases from V and 1 base from J, with 7 bases between. This CDR3 is CSVVYTQETQYF. Written as DNA, the CDR3 is TGCAGCGTTGTGTACACCCAAGAGACCCAGTACTTC. The entire variable domain, with the rest obtained from reference TRBV29-1 and TRBJ2-5, is as follows: SAVISQKPSRDICQRGTSLTIQCQVDSQVTMMFWYRQQPGQSLTLIATANQGSEATYESGFVIDKFPISRPNLTFSTLTVSNMSPEDSSIYLCSVVYTQETQYFGPGTRLLVL.

CDR3 region: CAAARDNSPLHF. As DNA, the CDR3 is TGTGCCGCAGCCAGGGACAATTCACCCCTCCACTTT. This rearrangement joins TRBV6-4 to TRBJ1-6; D perhaps matches TRBD1 (5 bases). The CDR3 loop spans 12 amino acids. Germline CDR1 MRHNA, CDR2 SNTAGT. The V end was cut by 11 bases, the J end by 7 bases, with 12 bases between.

This clone has only a few counts. The chain is built from TRBV11-2 and TRBJ2-5; 14 bases align to TRBD2. Germline assignment: CDR1 SGHAT and CDR2 FQNNGV. Trimming cost V 5 bases and J 5 bases; bases outside gene matches: 1. CDR3 length: 14 residues. CDR3 sequence (DNA): TGTGCCAGCAGCCGGACTAGCGGGGGGGAGACCCAGTACTTC. This gives the protein CASSRTSGGETQYF.

The chain joins TRBV18 to TRBJ2-7; no definite D call. The CDR3 spans 13 residues. Looked up from germline, CDR1 is KGHSH and CDR2 is LQKENI. V was clipped by 3 bases and J by 8 bases, with 14 bases between them. CDR3 protein: CASSPGVEHKQYF. The CDR3 bases are TGTGCCAGCTCACCGGGTGTCGAGCACAAGCAGTACTTC.

V gene TRBV6-1 combines with J gene TRBJ1-5, with D unresolved. Trimming shortened V by 1 base and J by 3 bases, and 4 bases separated the two germline ends. Germline assignment: CDR1 MNHNS and CDR2 SASEGT. This CDR3 has 13 residues. The CDR3 loop is CASSEGNNQPQHF. The CDR3 nucleotides are TGTGCCAGCAGTGAAGGGAACAATCAGCCCCAGCATTTT.

The chain recombines TRBV5-1 with TRBJ2-3; D gene uncertain. The CDR3 has 14 amino acids. Trimming took off 5 bases at V and 7 bases at J, with 17 bases between the two ends. The germline V gene encodes CDR1 SGHRS and CDR2 YFSETQ. The CDR3: CASRDLPGLYTQYF. The CDR3 coding sequence is TGCGCCAGCAGAGATCTCCCAGGCCTCTATACGCAGTATTTT.

The chain combines TRBV18 with TRBJ1-5, with D perhaps TRBD1 (5 bases). Trimming took 0 bases from V and 6 from J, leaving 9 bases between them. The germline V gene has CDR1 KGHSH and CDR2 LQKENI. This CDR3 comprises 14 residues. The CDR3 reads CASSPPGTGQPQHF. The DNA of the CDR3 is TGTGCCAGCTCACCACCGGGGACGGGTCAGCCCCAGCATTTT.

The chain is built from TRBV7-2 and TRBJ2-2; either TRBD1 or TRBD2 may supply D (5 bases each). Trimming removed 8 bases at V and 4 bases at J, with 14 bases between. The length of the CDR3 is 14 residues. Germline V CDR1 and CDR2: SGHTA, FQGNSA. CDR3 bases: TGTGCCAGCGGCAGATTTGGGGGCACCGGGGAGCTGTTTTTT. Its translation: CASGRFGGTGELFF. Full variable domain (remainder filled in from reference TRBV7-2 and TRBJ2-2): GAGVSQSPSNKVTEKGKDVELRCDPISGHTALYWYRQSLGQGLEFLIYFQGNSAPDKSGLPSDRFSAERTGGSVSTLTIQRTQQEDSAVYLCASGRFGGTGELFFGEGSRLTVL.

This clone has a single count. This sequence joins TRBV7-2 and TRBJ1-4, with D possibly matching TRBD1 (5 bases). From germline, CDR1 is SGHTA and CDR2 FQGNSA. The CDR3 runs to 15 residues. Between the trimmed V and J ends, which lost 0 bases and 7 bases, there was a span of 12 bases. CDR3 DNA: TGTGCCAGCAGCTTAGCGCGGGGGTCAAGTGAAAAACTGTTTTTT. This encodes CASSLARGSSEKLFF.

The genes are TRBV6-1 and TRBJ2-7; TRBD2 matches 9 bases. The CDR3 runs 17 residues. V shed 3 bases, J shed 6 bases, and the junction held 15 bases outside the gene matches. The germline CDR1 and CDR2 sequences are MNHNS and SASEGT. CDR3 residues: CASSDGAGGIPPSEQYF. CDR3 nucleotide sequence: TGTGCCAGCAGTGATGGCGCGGGAGGGATCCCGCCCAGCGAGCAGTACTTC.

This rearrangement joins TRBV10-3 to TRBJ2-3; 10 bases fit TRBD2. Germline CDR1 and CDR2: ENHRY and SYGVKD. The CDR3 consists of 18 residues. J was trimmed by 2 bases and V by 3 bases; bases with no gene match: 11. CDR3 in amino acids: CAISERLAGVSHTDTQYF. DNA for the CDR3: TGTGCCATCAGTGAACGGCTAGCGGGAGTTTCCCACACAGATACGCAGTATTTT.

The gene calls are TRBV9 and TRBJ2-7, with D hard to call. Germline V lookup: CDR1 SGDLS, CDR2 YYNGEE. This CDR3 comprises 13 residues. V lost 4 bases, J lost 6 bases, and 14 bases lay in between. As DNA, the CDR3 is TGTGCCAGCAGCACCAGACATGAGTCCGAGCAGTACTTC. Its translation is CASSTRHESEQYF.

The chain employs TRBV19 and TRBJ1-1; D uncertain. The CDR3 length is 13 residues. Germline assignment: CDR1 LNHDA and CDR2 SQIVND (reference sequence). With 3 bases removed from V and 1 base from J, the gap between germline ends came to 6 bases. This CDR3 is CASSISPNTEAFF. For the CDR3, the DNA is TGTGCCAGTAGTATCTCCCCGAACACTGAAGCTTTCTTT.